This T cell receptor (beta chain) comes out of a study of Tregs in tolerant kidney transplant recipients. Study at large: Mixed chimerism was transient after nonmyeloablative marrow transplants from related graft donors.

Broader study findings: Few patients were studied, so findings need validation in larger groups.

This clone has only one observation. Its specificity is not known. Here immunoSEQ multiplex PCR was the method, and the copy in TCRdb shows in-frame clones only, minus some. The sample records under 95,000 clones, more than 85% being singletons. Unstimulated Tregs (CD4+CD25+CD127-) and CD4+CD25- non-Tregs were sorted from PBMCs. This clonotype was obtained from a human donor who received a combined kidney and bone marrow transplant. This specimen consisted of Tregs from blood, obtained before the transplant.

The CDR3 bases are TGTGCCAGCAGCTTAGTCGGGACAGGCTCCTACAATGAGCAGTTCTTC. Encoded protein: CASSLVGTGSYNEQFF. This sequence joins TRBV7-2 and TRBJ2-1, with 8 nucleotides matching TRBD1. The CDR3 loop spans 16 amino acids. The J segment lost 0 bases and the V segment lost 1 base, leaving 2 bases of the junction unmatched. Per the germline V gene, CDR1 is SGHTA and CDR2 is FQGNSA.